The sample holds a few counts of the clone carrying this TCR beta chain. The sample carries other DNA sequences with the same CDR3. Original processing methods: Reference gene primer amplification in the assay estimated nucleated cell counts. The table came from immunoSEQ multiplex PCR; TCRdb's copy has only in-frame clones and leaves some out. V and J calls and clone size are those listed in that table; D and trimming were worked out from the DNA. The sample includes roughly 290,000 clones, approximately 85% of them seen just once. The data were obtained in a study of blood T cell repertoires in COVID-19. The sequence was collected from a human donor with COVID-19, enrolled during active disease. The donor label of this sample is uncertain. The source material was peripheral blood.

The CDR3 nucleotides read TGTGCCAGCAGCTCGACGGGCTATGGCTACACCTTC. Its protein product is CASSSTGYGYTF. The V gene is TRBV11-2, the J gene TRBJ1-2; no clear D. The V and J ends lost 4 bases and 4 bases respectively, with 7 bases between them. CDR1 is SGHAT, CDR2 FQNNGV, per germline. There are 12 residues in the CDR3.